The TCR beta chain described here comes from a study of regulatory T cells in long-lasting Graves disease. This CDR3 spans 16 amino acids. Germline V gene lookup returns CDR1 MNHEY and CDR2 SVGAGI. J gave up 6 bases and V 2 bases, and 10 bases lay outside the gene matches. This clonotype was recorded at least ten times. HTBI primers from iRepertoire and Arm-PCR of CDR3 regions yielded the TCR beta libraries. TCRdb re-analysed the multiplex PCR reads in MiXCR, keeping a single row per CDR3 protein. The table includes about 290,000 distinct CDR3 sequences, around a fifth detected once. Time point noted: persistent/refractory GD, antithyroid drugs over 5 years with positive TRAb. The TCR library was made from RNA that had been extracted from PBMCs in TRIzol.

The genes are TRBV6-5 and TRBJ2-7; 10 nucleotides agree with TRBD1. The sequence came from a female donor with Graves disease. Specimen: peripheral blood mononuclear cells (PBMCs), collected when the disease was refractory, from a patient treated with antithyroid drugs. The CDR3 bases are TGTGCCAGCAGTTACGACAGGGGGCAGGAGACTGGCGAGCAGTACTTC. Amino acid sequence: CASSYDRGQETGEQYF.